These 19 T cell receptor beta chains share one sample of origin, sequenced in a study of cytomegalovirus exposure and HLA in healthy donors. 13 Jbeta primers and 60 Vbeta primers were used for the PCR. The protocol was immunoSEQ multiplex PCR, while the TCRdb copy is restricted to in-frame clones and leaves out a portion. The top ten hold 13% of the sample, which has 160,000 or so clones, 80% to 90% seen once. Sample: PBMCs. These receptors were collected from a woman aged 50 to 65 in good health and CMV-seronegative.

In its sample, this clone was seen once. This chain connects TRBV23-1 to TRBJ1-2; D possibly corresponds to TRBD1 (6 bases). Being an ORF, TRBV23-1 has a function that is uncertain. V lost 5 bases and J 6 bases, leaving 19 bases between the germline ends. The CDR3 extends over 15 amino acids. CDR3 DNA: TGCGCCAGCAGTATACGACAGGATCCCCTCGATGGCTACACCTTC. Its translation is CASSIRQDPLDGYTF.

This clone has just a few counts. The chain links TRBV14 to TRBJ2-7; 7 bases are a match to TRBD2. Unmatched junction bases numbered 12, after V lost 4 bases and J lost 6 bases. Germline values: CDR1 SGHDN, CDR2 FVKESK. The CDR3 sequence is 15 residues long. CDR3 sequence: CASSPRGRRGFEQYF. The CDR3 bases are TGTGCCAGCAGCCCGCGCGGGAGAAGAGGATTCGAGCAGTACTTC.

This clone was seen once. This rearrangement joins TRBV5-4 to TRBJ1-1, with TRBD1 identical over 8 bases. The CDR3 totals 12 residues. Germline-derived CDR1 and CDR2 are SGHNT and YYREEE (reference sequence). V shed 4 bases and J 9 bases; nucleotides not matched to a gene: 5. The CDR3 nucleotides are TGTGCCAGCAGCCAGGACAGGGTAAAAGCTTTCTTT. Translated: CASSQDRVKAFF. Drawing the rest from reference TRBV5-4 and TRBJ1-1, the complete variable domain is ETGVTQSPTHLIKTRGQQVTLRCSSQSGHNTVSWYQQALGQGPQFIFQYYREEENGRGNFPPRFSGLQFPNYSSELNVNALELDDSALYLCASSQDRVKAFFGQGTRLTVV.

V usage is TRBV6-5 and J usage is TRBJ1-1; 10 bases line up with TRBD1. Germline CDR1 MNHEY, CDR2 SVGAGI. The CDR3 is 14 residues long. J gave up 10 bases and V 0 bases, and 5 bases lay outside the gene matches. The CDR3 loop reads CASSYSGTGAGAFF. The CDR3 DNA sequence: TGTGCCAGCAGTTACTCAGGGACAGGGGCGGGAGCTTTCTTT.

The chain carries TRBV27 and TRBJ2-1; TRBD2 agrees at 8 bases. The CDR3 covers 17 residues. With 4 bases clipped from V and 2 bases from J, the junction kept 10 bases outside the gene matches. CDR1 is MNHEY, CDR2 SMNVEV, per germline (reference sequence). This CDR3 reads CASSSPSGSHPYNEQFF. The CDR3 nucleotides read TGTGCCAGCAGTTCCCCCAGCGGGAGCCATCCCTACAATGAGCAGTTCTTC.

This chain joins TRBV28 and TRBJ2-2; TRBD1 matches 10 bases. V was clipped by 1 base and J by 4 bases; unmatched bases: 3. The CDR3 has 16 residues. The germline CDR1 and CDR2 sequences are MDHEN and SYDVKM. CDR3 loop: CASSLFGTGATGELFF. For the CDR3, the DNA is TGTGCCAGCAGTTTATTCGGGACAGGGGCCACCGGGGAGCTGTTTTTT.

The J gene is TRBJ2-1, the V gene TRBV13, with 14 bases fitting TRBD2. V shed 4 bases and J 8 bases; nucleotides not matched to a gene: 1. CDR3 length: 14 residues. Germline V gives CDR1 PRHDT, CDR2 FYEKMQ (reference sequence). As DNA, the CDR3 is TGTGCCAGCAGCTCGGGACTAGCGGGAGATGAGCAGTTCTTC. Translated, it gives CASSSGLAGDEQFF.

Comment on this clone: Germline and junction disagree at one end, which may indicate a read error. V gene TRBV10-3 combines with J gene TRBJ2-5, with 9 nucleotides matching TRBD2. The CDR3 is 21 residues long. Germline CDR1 and CDR2: ENHRY and SYGVKD. The CDR3 sequence: CVISEVSSGDSFNPYQETQYF. The CDR3 DNA reads as TGTGTCATCAGTGAGGTCTCTAGCGGGGACTCTTTCAACCCGTACCAAGAGACCCAGTACTTC.

The rearrangement links TRBV30 to TRBJ2-1, with TRBD2 identical over 13 bases. J lost 7 bases, V lost 1 base, and 4 bases had no gene match. The CDR3 has 15 amino acids. Germline V gene sequence: CDR1 GTSNPN, CDR2 SVGIG (reference sequence). CDR3 sequence (DNA): TGTGCCTGGAGTGCCGGACTAGCGGGAGTAAATGAGCAGTTCTTC. Protein sequence: CAWSAGLAGVNEQFF.

The genes are TRBV9 and TRBJ1-3; tentative D call: TRBD1 (6 bases). Germline V lookup: CDR1 SGDLS, CDR2 YYNGEE. Trimming left V 3 bases short and J 3 bases short, with 16 bases between. The CDR3 spans 16 residues. In DNA, the CDR3 is TGTGCCAGCAGCGAGGGGGAGGGGGTTGGTGGAAACACCATATATTTT. Protein product: CASSEGEGVGGNTIYF. The full variable domain, in which reference TRBV9 and TRBJ1-3 provide the parts outside the CDR3, is DSGVTQTPKHLITATGQRVTLRCSPRSGDLSVYWYQQSLDQGLQFLIQYYNGEERAKGNILERFSAQQFPDLHSELNLSSLELGDSALYFCASSEGEGVGGNTIYFGEGSWLTVV.

The chain couples TRBV10-3 to TRBJ1-4, with 7 nucleotides matching TRBD1. V shed 1 base and J 6 bases; nucleotides not matched to a gene: 8. Germline V gene sequence: CDR1 ENHRY, CDR2 SYGVKD. CDR3 size: 16 residues. The CDR3 coding sequence is TGTGCCATCAGTGAGTTTTCAGGGGGTTCGGATGAAAAACTGTTTTTT. This encodes CAISEFSGGSDEKLFF.

The CDR3 sequence is CASSYYRGTEAFF. The CDR3 DNA is TGTGCCAGCAGTTACTATCGGGGCACTGAAGCTTTCTTT. This chain connects TRBV6-6 to TRBJ1-1; D uncertain. The CDR3 is made up of 13 amino acids. Trimming took 1 base from V and 4 from J, leaving 7 bases between them. Germline V gene sequence: CDR1 MNHNY, CDR2 SVGAGI (reference sequence).

This clone was observed a few times. The rearrangement joins TRBV28 to TRBJ2-3; D gene uncertain. The V end lost 4 bases, the J end lost 9 bases, and 5 bases lay between the germline ends. Germline V CDR1 and CDR2: MDHEN, SYDVKM. This CDR3 region has 10 residues. As DNA, the CDR3 is TGTGCCAGCAGTTCAGGCACGCAGTATTTT. Translation gives CASSSGTQYF.

This chain links TRBV13 with TRBJ2-7, with a possible D match to TRBD2 (5 bases). The CDR3 extends over 16 amino acids. Trimming left V 0 bases short and J 0 bases short, with 12 bases between. Germline CDR1 reads PRHDT; CDR2 reads FYEKMQ (reference sequence). The DNA for the CDR3 is TGTGCCAGCAGCTTAGGCCGCGGGCGGAGCTCCTACGAGCAGTACTTC. It codes for CASSLGRGRSSYEQYF.

In this sample, this clone turned up a few times. This sequence joins TRBV1 and TRBJ2-3; the table's D call TRBD2 went unverified against the DNA. TRBV1 is a documented pseudogene. The CDR3 is made up of 21 amino acids. The CDR3 loop is CTSSQAALPRRGGPSTDTQYF. The CDR3 DNA is TGCACCAGCAGCCAAGCAGCCCTCCCACGGCGGGGGGGCCCCAGCACAGATACGCAGTATTTT.

The chain links TRBV4-2 to TRBJ2-2; no reliable D call. Trimming cost V 1 base and J 1 base, with 7 bases left between them. The CDR3 loop spans 15 amino acids. Germline V CDR1 and CDR2: LGHNA, YNFKEQ. Here the CDR3 DNA reads TGTGCCAGCAGCCAAGTCGAGATGAACACCGGGGAGCTGTTTTTT. Translated, it gives CASSQVEMNTGELFF.

The gene calls are TRBV11-2 and TRBJ1-3, with TRBD1 matching 9 bases. Trimming removed 2 bases from V and 4 bases from J; junction bases left unmatched: 3. Per germline, CDR1 SGHAT and CDR2 FQNNGV. The CDR3 contains 15 residues. CDR3 coding DNA: TGTGCCAGCAGCTTATCGACAGGGGGAGGAAACACCATATATTTT. Translation: CASSLSTGGGNTIYF.

V gene TRBV6-1 combines with J gene TRBJ1-5; a possible D gene is TRBD1 (6 bases). V was clipped by 6 bases and J by 0 bases, with 12 bases between them. Germline V gene data show CDR1 as MNHNS and CDR2 as SASEGT. This CDR3 contains 15 residues. For the CDR3, the DNA is TGTGCCAGCAGCAGGGGTTCCCTTAGCAATCAGCCCCAGCATTTT. Amino acid sequence: CASSRGSLSNQPQHF.

The CDR3 DNA sequence: TGTGCCAGCAGCCTTGTCGGCCCAGGGGTGGGCTCTGGGGCCAACGTCCTGACTTTC. Protein product: CASSLVGPGVGSGANVLTF. The chain joins TRBV7-2 to TRBJ2-6; tentatively, D is TRBD1 (6 bases). Germline CDR1 reads SGHTA; CDR2 reads FQGNSA. Trimming took off 5 bases at V and 0 bases at J, with 20 bases between the two ends. This CDR3 has 19 residues.